This record concerns one T cell receptor (beta chain) sequence. Evenly divided among several immunoSEQ plates was the genomic DNA of each subset. 150 to 250 ng DNA, 25,000 to 35,000 T cell genomes, went into each sorted-subset replicate PCR. The authors' processing: ImmunoSEQ sequences covered only the junction and lacked quality scores; filtering therefore differed. Here immunoSEQ multiplex PCR was the method, and the copy in TCRdb shows in-frame clones only, minus some. V and J calls and clone size are given by that table; D and trimming were obtained from the DNA. The table includes under 2,000,000 clones, about 95% detected once. These data belong to a study of shared clonotypes between healthy human individuals. On the study more broadly: Per-donor plates numbered three CD4 naive, three CD4 memory, two CD8 naive and one CD8 memory.

With 0 bases removed from V and 2 bases from J, the gap between germline ends came to 11 bases. Per the germline V gene, CDR1 is SGDLS and CDR2 is YYNGEE. This CDR3 contains 15 residues. It was CD45RO-negative cells, positively selected for CCR7, that made up naive CD8 cells, with terminally differentiated effector memory CD45RA+ cells excluded. The material sequenced was naive CD8+ T cells sorted from blood. V usage is TRBV9 and J usage is TRBJ1-1, with D uncertain. The clonotype was recovered from a man aged 18 to 30 in good health. The CDR3 spells CASSVGLTINTEAFF. CDR3 coding DNA: TGTGCCAGCAGCGTAGGATTAACCATTAACACTGAAGCTTTCTTT.